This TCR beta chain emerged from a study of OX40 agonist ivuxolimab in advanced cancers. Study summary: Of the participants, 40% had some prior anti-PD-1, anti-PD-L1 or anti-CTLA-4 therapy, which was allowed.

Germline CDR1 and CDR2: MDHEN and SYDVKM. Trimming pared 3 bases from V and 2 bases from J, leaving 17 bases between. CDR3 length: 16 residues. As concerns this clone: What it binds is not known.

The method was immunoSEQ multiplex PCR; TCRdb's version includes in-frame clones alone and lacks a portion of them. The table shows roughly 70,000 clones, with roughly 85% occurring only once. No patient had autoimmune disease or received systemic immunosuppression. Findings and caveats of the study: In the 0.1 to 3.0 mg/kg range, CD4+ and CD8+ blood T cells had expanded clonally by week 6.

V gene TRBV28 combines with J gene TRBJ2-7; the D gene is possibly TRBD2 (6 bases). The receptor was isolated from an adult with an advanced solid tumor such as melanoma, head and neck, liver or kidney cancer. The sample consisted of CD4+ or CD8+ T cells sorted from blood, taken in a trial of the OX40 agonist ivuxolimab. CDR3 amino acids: CASSFGFREWAYEQYF. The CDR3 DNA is TGTGCCAGCAGTTTCGGTTTTCGGGAGTGGGCCTACGAGCAGTACTTC.